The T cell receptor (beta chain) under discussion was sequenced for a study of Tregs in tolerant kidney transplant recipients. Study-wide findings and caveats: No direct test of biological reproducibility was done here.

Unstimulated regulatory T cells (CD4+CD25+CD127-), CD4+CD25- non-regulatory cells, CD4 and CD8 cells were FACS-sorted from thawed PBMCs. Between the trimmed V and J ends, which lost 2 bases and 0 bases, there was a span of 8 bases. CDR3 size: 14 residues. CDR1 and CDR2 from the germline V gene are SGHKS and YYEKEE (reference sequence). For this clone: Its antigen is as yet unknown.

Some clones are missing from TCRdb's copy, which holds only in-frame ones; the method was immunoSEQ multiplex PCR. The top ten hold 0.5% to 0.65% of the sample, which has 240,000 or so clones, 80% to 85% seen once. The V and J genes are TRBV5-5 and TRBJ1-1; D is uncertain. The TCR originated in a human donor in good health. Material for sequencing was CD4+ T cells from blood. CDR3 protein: CASSFLSMNTEAFF. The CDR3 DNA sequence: TGTGCCAGCAGCTTTCTCTCGATGAACACTGAAGCTTTCTTT.